The clone carrying this T cell receptor beta chain showed up many times. The antigen is undetermined. Other autoimmune diseases, uncontrolled infections, pregnancy or lactation excluded patients from enrollment. The authors used Ficoll-Paque density gradient centrifugation to separate PBMCs. The input was around 10 ml of fresh peripheral blood. This entry is derived from a study of Graves' ophthalmopathy and Graves' hyperthyroidism. Study information: Peripheral blood was collected at initial diagnosis, before any treatment. Whole-study results and caveats: Ophthalmopathy cases were distinguished from stable hyperthyroidism by a 13-signature model, reaching around 88% sensitivity and approximately 83% specificity.

V was trimmed by 5 bases and J by 5 bases, leaving 6 bases between them. Germline CDR1 reads SGHTA; CDR2 reads FQGNSA. The length of the CDR3 is 11 residues. As the template, RNA transcripts were used to amplify TCR beta CDR3 regions. Second-round multiplex PCR came after a first-round RT-PCR that employed HTBI primers. TCRdb re-analysed the multiplex PCR reads in MiXCR, keeping a single row per CDR3 protein. This table holds 300,000 to 350,000 distinct CDR3 sequences, roughly a sixth found once. The TCR sequence derives from an adult man with Graves' ophthalmopathy. This chain links TRBV7-2 with TRBJ2-5; no clear D. Input material: peripheral blood. In DNA form, the CDR3 reads TGTGCCAGCAGCGCGTGGGAGACCCAGTACTTC. Protein sequence: CASSAWETQYF.